A selection of T cell receptor beta chains follows, all from one sample in a study of cytomegalovirus exposure and HLA in healthy donors. Profiled with immunoSEQ multiplex PCR; TCRdb holds only in-frame clones, not every one. The sample contains 250,000 or so clones, about 90% of which appear only once. Sequencing used PBMCs. The receptors originated from a girl aged 2 to 9 in good health and CMV-seronegative. Both conserved end residues are part of each CDR3. D genes are given only for firm matches. The size entry is marked missing in some rows and otherwise reads once, few, many or a size class.

abundance	v_gene	d_gene	j_gene	len	CDR3nt	CDR3aa
few	TRBV6-1	NA	TRBJ1-5	15	TGTGCCAGCAGTGAAGAGATAGGAGGGATCCAGCCCCAGCATTTT	CASSEEIGGIQPQHF
NA	TRBV9	TRBD1	TRBJ2-5	16	TGTGCCAGCAGCGGCAGGGGGCGGCCAGGGGGGGAGACCCAGTACTTC	CASSGRGRPGGETQYF
NA	TRBV9	NA	TRBJ2-5	14	TGTGCCAGCAGCGTAGGTGGGGGCGGGGAGACCCAGTACTTC	CASSVGGGGETQYF
NA	TRBV9	NA	TRBJ1-2	16	TGTGCCAGCAGCGTAGCGGGGGGGTGGGGATTTTATGGCTACACCTTC	CASSVAGGWGFYGYTF
NA	TRBV29-1	NA	TRBJ1-5	12	TGCAGCGTACCCGGGGGGGATCAGCCCCAGCATTTT	CSVPGGDQPQHF
NA	TRBV27	TRBD2	TRBJ2-1	16	TGTGCCAGCAGTAGGACTAGCGGGATACTGGTGAATGAGCAGTTCTTC	CASSRTSGILVNEQFF
once	TRBV2	TRBD1	TRBJ1-3	14	TGTGCCACCTTTAGACAGGGGACTGGAAACACCATATATTTT	CATFRQGTGNTIYF
NA	TRBV2	NA	TRBJ2-5	11	TGTGCCAGCAGGTACAGTGAGACCCAGTACTTC	CASRYSETQYF
NA	TRBV12-5	TRBD2	TRBJ2-2	16	TGTGCTAGTGGGGGCCTAGCGGGAGGGCACACCGGGGAGCTGTTTTTT	CASGGLAGGHTGELFF
NA	TRBV6-5	NA	TRBJ2-2	16	TGTGCCAGCAGTTTCATTCGCAGTTCGAACACCGGGGAGCTGTTTTTT	CASSFIRSSNTGELFF
NA	TRBV4-1	TRBD2	TRBJ2-7	15	TGCGCCAGCAGCCGAGAGACTAGCGGTACCTACGAGCAGTACTTC	CASSRETSGTYEQYF
once	TRBV2	NA	TRBJ2-7	15	TGTGCCAGCAGTGAAGCCCCGGGACAACACTACGAGCAGTACTTC	CASSEAPGQHYEQYF
NA	TRBV9	TRBD2	TRBJ2-3	15	TGTGCCAGCAGCGTAGGGCGGGGGGGCCAGGATACGCAGTATTTT	CASSVGRGGQDTQYF
once	TRBV30	NA	TRBJ2-7	11	TGTGCCTGGATTTCAGGGGCCGGCGAGTACTTC	CAWISGAGEYF
NA	TRBV28	NA	TRBJ1-2	15	TGTGCCAGCAGTTTAGGAGCCTCCCCAGGGCTTGGCTACACCTTC	CASSLGASPGLGYTF